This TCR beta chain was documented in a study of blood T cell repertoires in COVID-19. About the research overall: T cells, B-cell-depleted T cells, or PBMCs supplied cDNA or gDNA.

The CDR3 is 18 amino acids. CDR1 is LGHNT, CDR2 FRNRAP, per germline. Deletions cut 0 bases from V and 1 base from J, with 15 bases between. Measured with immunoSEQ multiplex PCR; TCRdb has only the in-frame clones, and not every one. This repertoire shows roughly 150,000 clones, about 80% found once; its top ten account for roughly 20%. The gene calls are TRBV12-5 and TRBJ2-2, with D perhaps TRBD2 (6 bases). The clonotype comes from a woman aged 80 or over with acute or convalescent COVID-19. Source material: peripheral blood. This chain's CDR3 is CASGLVWGDPQNTGELFF. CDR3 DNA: TGTGCTAGTGGTTTGGTATGGGGGGACCCGCAGAACACCGGGGAGCTGTTTTTT.